The source of this TCR beta chain is a study of CD8+ T cells in alopecia areata. With regard to this clone: Genes and germline come from the mouse. The DNA ends 3 residues before the CDR3 does, and the rest of the CDR3 is filled in from the germline J gene.

On the basis of CD4, CD8alpha, NKG2D, NKG2ACE and other markers, pooled cutaneous lymph node cells were sorted. As the sequencing template, cDNA was produced by extracting RNA and reverse transcribing it. Libraries were prepared by immunoSEQ multiplex PCR; TCRdb keeps only in-frame clonotypes and omits some of them. The profile covers 250,000 or so clones, none occurring a single time. In germline, CDR1 is NSQYPW, CDR2 LRSPGD (reference sequence). The length of the CDR3 is 17 residues. V shed 0 bases and J shed 4 bases, with 13 bases lying between them. The chain carries TRBV1 and TRBJ1-6, with D perhaps matching TRBD1 (6 bases). TRBJ1-6 is an ORF for which the function is uncertain. The sample taken for sequencing was CD4+ T cells sorted from a lymph node. This clonotype was obtained from a C3H/HeJ mouse with alopecia areata. Mice of this strain are of MHC haplotype H2-k. The CDR3 bases that were read are TGCACCTGCAGTGCAGATCTAGGGACAAAATATAATTCGCCC. Its translation: CTCSADLGTKYNSP. The entire CDR3 reads CTCSADLGTKYNSPLYF.